This T cell receptor (beta chain) was captured by sequencing in a study of identifying expanded T cells in peripheral blood. Whole-study results and caveats: Over approximately two and four weeks, about 16.4 and 19 clones changed, versus roughly 1.1 between replicates. Across healthy donors, higher total template counts meant significantly greater approximately 2-week count variance.

Comments on this clone: Its antigen remains unknown.

Assay: immunoSEQ multiplex PCR; the TCRdb copy retains only in-frame clones and omits some. The sample carries around 100,000 clones, around nine tenths recorded once. Healthy donors had no documented immune events, such as infections, while sampled. The V end was cut by 8 bases, the J end by 7 bases, with 21 bases between. Germline V lookup: CDR1 MNHEY, CDR2 SMNVEV (reference sequence). This CDR3 region has 15 residues. This clonotype was sampled from a person aged 18 to 70 in good health. The sequenced material came from blood. This chain joins TRBV27 and TRBJ2-1, with D perhaps matching TRBD2 (5 bases). The CDR3 reads CASVEEAGGKNEQFF. Written as DNA, the CDR3 is TGTGCCAGCGTCGAGGAGGCAGGAGGAAAAAATGAGCAGTTCTTC.